This TCR beta chain was found in a study of T cell repertoires and HLA-DP antigens. Study-wide background: CD4+ T cells were cocultured with HeLa cells expressing HLA-DP. Sorted CD137+CD4+ samples averaged approximately 0.2 ug DNA; pre-culture CD4+ samples, 1,000 to 1,500 ng. Whole-study results and caveats: Average cumulative frequency of previously undetected clones was 30% to 40% against one allele and about 52% against the other.

TCRdb keeps only in-frame clones here, not all; method: immunoSEQ multiplex PCR. Of roughly 70,000 clones in the sample, around three quarters are singletons; the top ten hold roughly 1.5%. On this clone: Its antigen is unidentified.

The CDR3 loop spans 14 amino acids. Germline V CDR1 and CDR2: MNHNY, SVGAGI (reference sequence). Trimming removed 0 bases from V and 3 bases from J, with 8 bases in between. Untouched CD4+ T cells were bead-isolated from PBMC at roughly 98% purity. Input material: CD4+ T cells from PBMCs. This TCR came from a man between 60 and 75 years old in good health and CMV-seronegative. J is TRBJ1-2 and V is TRBV6-6, with D uncertain. The CDR3 DNA follows: TGTGCCAGCAGTTACTCAAGGGAGGACTATGGCTACACCTTC. It is translated as CASSYSREDYGYTF.